The rows below give T cell receptor beta chains drawn from one sample of a study of blood T cells in healthy people across ages. TCRdb reprocessed the 5' RACE reads with MiXCR, giving one entry per CDR3 protein. The repertoire holds some 700,000 distinct CDR3 sequences, approximately 43% seen once, with 20% in the top ten. The sample was blood. All receptors derive from a woman in her sixties or seventies in good health. Both conserved end residues are part of each CDR3. The D gene is left open where the match is weak. The listing skips clone size in some rows; elsewhere it reads once, few, many or a size class.

d_call	v_call	clone_size	j_call	cdr3_aa	cdr3_nt
.	TRBV9	.	TRBJ2-7	CASSRRSDGGRTDEQYF	TGTGCCAGCAGTCGTAGGTCCGATGGTGGGAGAACGGACGAGCAGTACTTC
TRBD1	TRBV3-1	many	TRBJ2-7	CASSRQGAYEQYF	TGTGCCAGCAGCCGACAGGGGGCTTACGAGCAGTACTTC
.	TRBV7-6	.	TRBJ1-2	CASSLGPGTRANYGYTF	TGTGCCAGCAGCTTAGGGCCCGGGACAAGGGCCAACTATGGCTACACCTTC
TRBD2	TRBV11-2	.	TRBJ2-1	CASSPGERLAGGNSYNEQFF	TGTGCCAGCAGCCCCGGCGAAAGGCTAGCGGGGGGGAACTCCTACAATGAGCAGTTCTTC
.	TRBV9	.	TRBJ1-2	CASSVVAGWNPYFGYTF	TGTGCCAGCAGCGTAGTGGCAGGGTGGAACCCTTATTTTGGCTACACCTTC
.	TRBV12-3/TRBV12-4	few	TRBJ1-6	CASTRNSSPLHF	TGTGCCAGCACTCGGAATTCTTCACCCCTCCACTTT
.	TRBV12-3/TRBV12-4	many	TRBJ2-7	CASSLDPRAYEQYF	TGTGCCAGCAGTTTAGACCCCAGAGCCTACGAGCAGTACTTC
.	TRBV29-1	.	TRBJ2-1	CSVEGRGAYNEQFF	TGCAGCGTTGAAGGCCGCGGGGCGTACAATGAGCAGTTCTTC
TRBD2	TRBV7-2	many	TRBJ2-3	CASSANSPLFGTSGSRTQYF	TGTGCCAGCAGCGCCAATTCCCCCCTCTTCGGGACTAGCGGGAGTCGTACGCAGTATTTT
TRBD1	TRBV6-2/TRBV6-3	many	TRBJ2-7	CASSYPRTGETYEQYF	TGTGCCAGCAGTTACCCCCGGACAGGGGAAACCTACGAGCAGTACTTC
.	TRBV25-1	few	TRBJ2-7	CATRQTDYEQYF	TGTGCCACCCGACAGACAGACTACGAGCAGTACTTC
TRBD1	TRBV30	.	TRBJ2-7	CAWSETGPHEQYF	TGTGCCTGGAGTGAGACAGGGCCCCACGAGCAGTACTTC
TRBD1	TRBV27	.	TRBJ2-1	CASSLGDRGPNGQFF	TGTGCCAGCAGTTTAGGGGACAGGGGGCCAAATGGGCAGTTCTTC
TRBD2	TRBV10-3	once	TRBJ2-1	CASAGDHDNNEQFF	TGTGCCTCCGCGGGGGACCACGACAACAATGAGCAGTTCTTC
.	TRBV20-1	few	TRBJ2-3	CSARERDSTDTQYF	TGCAGTGCTAGAGAGCGGGATTCCACAGATACGCAGTATTTT
TRBD2	TRBV9	.	TRBJ2-3	CASSFRSGSDTQYF	TGTGCCAGCAGTTTCCGTAGCGGGAGTGATACACAGTATTTT
.	TRBV2	few	TRBJ2-5	CASTPGGETQYF	TGTGCCAGCACCCCAGGAGGGGAGACCCAGTACTTC
.	TRBV7-2	.	TRBJ2-5	CASSSPEPGRTQYF	TGTGCCAGCAGCTCCCCAGAGCCCGGACGGACCCAGTACTTC
.	TRBV6-5	.	TRBJ2-5	CASSYSISGVEQTQYF	TGTGCCAGCAGTTACTCGATATCAGGTGTCGAACAGACCCAGTACTTC
TRBD1	TRBV6-2/TRBV6-3	few	TRBJ2-7	CASHDGGDRDYEQYF	TGTGCCAGCCACGATGGGGGGGACAGGGACTACGAGCAGTACTTC
.	TRBV20-1	.	TRBJ1-1	CSATRPEMNTEAFF	TGCAGTGCTACCCGACCGGAGATGAACACTGAAGCTTTCTTT
.	TRBV7-8	few	TRBJ1-6	CASSLNWSQGNSPLHF	TGTGCCAGCAGCTTAAACTGGAGTCAGGGAAATTCACCCCTCCACTTT
TRBD1	TRBV4-1	few	TRBJ2-3	CASSQEVDRGGTDTQYF	TGCGCCAGCAGCCAAGAAGTGGACAGGGGTGGCACAGATACGCAGTATTTT
TRBD2	TRBV5-1	.	TRBJ2-7	CASSLDGLAGYEQYF	TGCGCCAGCAGCTTGGATGGACTAGCGGGGTATGAGCAGTACTTC
TRBD1	TRBV9	few	TRBJ2-5	CASSPRGLQETQYF	TGTGCCAGCAGCCCCAGGGGGCTACAAGAGACCCAGTACTTC
.	TRBV5-1	.	TRBJ1-2	CASSLAGADGYTF	TGCGCCAGCAGCTTGGCAGGGGCTGATGGCTACACCTTC
.	TRBV20-1	few	TRBJ2-3	CSARSFSETSTDTQYF	TGCAGTGCTAGATCCTTTAGTGAGACAAGCACAGATACGCAGTATTTT
TRBD2	TRBV29-1	.	TRBJ2-7	CSGTSGRVGDEQYF	TGCAGCGGCACTAGCGGGAGGGTGGGGGACGAGCAGTACTTC
.	TRBV12-3/TRBV12-4	.	TRBJ2-7	CASSPGHLAYEQYF	TGTGCCAGCAGTCCTGGACACCTAGCCTACGAGCAGTACTTC
TRBD2	TRBV5-1	.	TRBJ2-3	CASPHGTSGETDTQYF	TGCGCCAGCCCCCACGGGACTAGCGGGGAAACAGATACGCAGTATTTT
.	TRBV7-2	few	TRBJ2-3	CASSGLSVGTQYF	TGTGCCAGCAGCGGCCTTAGTGTAGGTACGCAGTATTTT
TRBD2	TRBV11-1	.	TRBJ2-1	CASSLTAGGWYDEQFF	TGTGCCAGCAGCTTAACCGCGGGAGGATGGTACGATGAGCAGTTCTTC
TRBD1	TRBV3-1	few	TRBJ2-1	CASSQGMKGTVYNEQFF	TGTGCCAGCAGCCAAGGTATGAAGGGGACAGTCTACAATGAGCAGTTCTTC
.	TRBV7-9	.	TRBJ2-4	CASSLRGDDIQYF	TGTGCCAGCAGCTTGAGGGGCGACGACATTCAGTACTTC
.	TRBV12-3/TRBV12-4	.	TRBJ1-4	CASRRGATNEKLFF	TGTGCCAGCCGCCGTGGGGCAACTAATGAAAAACTGTTTTTT
.	TRBV6-6	.	TRBJ2-3	CASTPRVTGDTQYF	TGTGCCAGCACCCCAAGGGTGACGGGAGATACGCAGTATTTT
.	TRBV7-6	.	TRBJ2-3	CASSLVTGATDTQYF	TGTGCCAGCAGCTTAGTTACGGGTGCAACAGATACGCAGTATTTT
.	TRBV7-9	few	TRBJ2-1	CASSLTLGDNEQFF	TGTGCCAGCAGCTTAACTTTAGGGGACAATGAGCAGTTCTTC
TRBD1	TRBV3-1	.	TRBJ1-1	CASSGRQGNAEAFF	TGTGCCAGCAGTGGGAGACAGGGGAACGCTGAAGCTTTCTTT
TRBD1	TRBV7-2	.	TRBJ2-7	CASSPPGQGLKQYF	TGTGCCAGCAGCCCGCCGGGACAGGGATTAAAGCAGTACTTC
.	TRBV20-1	.	TRBJ2-7	CSASRGEVKNEQYF	TGCAGTGCTAGTAGAGGTGAGGTGAAGAATGAGCAGTACTTC
.	TRBV7-2	.	TRBJ1-5	CASILTIQPQHF	TGTGCCAGCATCTTAACTATTCAGCCCCAGCATTTT
.	TRBV25-1	.	TRBJ1-4	CASDGDKATNEKLFF	TGTGCCAGCGACGGTGACAAGGCAACTAATGAAAAACTGTTTTTT
TRBD1	TRBV27	many	TRBJ2-4	CASSPGTGRDIQYF	TGTGCCAGCAGTCCAGGGACAGGGAGGGACATTCAGTACTTC
TRBD1	TRBV20-1	.	TRBJ1-5	CSAGNGQENQPQHF	TGCAGTGCTGGCAACGGACAGGAAAATCAGCCCCAGCATTTT
.	TRBV7-6	few	TRBJ1-2	CASSQSLQGNFYGYTF	TGTGCCAGCAGCCAATCCCTACAGGGCAATTTCTATGGCTACACCTTC
.	TRBV7-9	.	TRBJ1-5	CASSLSTQANQPQHF	TGTGCCAGCAGCTTAAGTACTCAAGCCAATCAGCCCCAGCATTTT
.	TRBV28	.	TRBJ2-7	CASSPLPGQSSSYEQYF	TGTGCCAGCAGTCCCCTGCCGGGACAATCTAGCTCCTACGAGCAGTACTTC
.	TRBV29-1	.	TRBJ1-1	CSAQDPANTEAFF	TGCAGTGCCCAGGACCCAGCGAACACTGAAGCTTTCTTT
.	TRBV20-1	many	TRBJ2-1	CSAPTRDYNEQFF	TGCAGTGCTCCCACCCGGGACTACAATGAGCAGTTCTTC
TRBD2	TRBV29-1	.	TRBJ2-7	CSVEGGLAFEQYF	TGCAGCGTTGAGGGGGGACTAGCTTTTGAGCAGTACTTC